Following are 16 T cell receptor beta chains from one sample sequenced in a study of blood T cell repertoires in COVID-19. Produced via immunoSEQ multiplex PCR; TCRdb's table is partial and in-frame only. This sample has around 330,000 clones, with about nine tenths found just once. Sequenced: PBMCs or T cells enriched from blood (not recorded which). Receptors were obtained from a woman under 30 who had recovered from COVID-19.

The chain is built from TRBV19 and TRBJ2-5; D possibly corresponds to TRBD1 (6 bases). V was pared by 6 bases and J by 4 bases, with 15 bases between. This CDR3 contains 14 residues. Germline lookup yields CDR1 LNHDA and CDR2 SQIVND (reference sequence). CDR3 DNA: TGTGCCAGTAGCAACAGGGTTACCGCAGAGACCCAGTACTTC. This gives the protein CASSNRVTAETQYF.

J is TRBJ2-5 and V is TRBV5-6; 7 bases match TRBD2. V dropped 4 bases and J dropped 5; count of bases not matched to a gene: 20. CDR3 size: 18 residues. In germline, CDR1 is SGHDT, CDR2 YYEEEE. CDR3 nucleotide sequence: TGTGCCAGCAGCCCCGGGACTCTGGGCGGGGGAGTTGCGGAGACCCAGTACTTC. It encodes CASSPGTLGGGVAETQYF.

The chain joins TRBV18 to TRBJ2-7, with D maybe TRBD1 (6 bases). Deletions cut 3 bases from V and 7 bases from J, with 25 bases between. This CDR3 region has 17 residues. Germline values: CDR1 KGHSH, CDR2 LQKENI. Here the CDR3 reads CASSPSVGPTGDLEQYF. CDR3 DNA: TGTGCCAGCTCACCGTCCGTGGGTCCGACAGGCGACCTAGAGCAGTACTTC.

The rearrangement uses TRBV7-9 and TRBJ1-2, with 10 bases matching TRBD1. The trim removed 4 bases at V and 7 bases at J, leaving 12 bases unmatched. Looked up from germline, CDR1 is SEHNR and CDR2 is FQNEAQ (reference sequence). The CDR3 contains 16 residues. The CDR3: CASSYPPGQGISGYTF. DNA of the CDR3: TGTGCCAGCAGCTACCCCCCGGGACAGGGGATAAGTGGCTACACCTTC.

Here the CDR3 DNA reads TGTGCCAGTCAGATATTTAGCGGGAGCTCCCGCGAGCAGTACTTC. Amino acids: CASQIFSGSSREQYF. The chain links TRBV6-5 to TRBJ2-7, with 9 bases matching TRBD2. This CDR3 is built from 15 residues. The junction had 15 bases not matched to a gene; V was cut back by 9 bases and J by 6 bases. From germline, CDR1 is MNHEY and CDR2 SVGAGI.

The V call is TRBV7-9, the J call TRBJ1-1; the match to TRBD1 covers 11 bases. The CDR3 totals 15 residues. The trim removed 3 bases at V and 5 bases at J, leaving 5 bases unmatched. The germline V gene encodes CDR1 SEHNR and CDR2 FQNEAQ (reference sequence). In nucleotides, the CDR3 is TGTGCCAGCAGCTTCTGGACAGGGGGCGGAACTGAAGCTTTCTTT. This sequence encodes CASSFWTGGGTEAFF.

The chain joins TRBV18 to TRBJ1-2, with D maybe TRBD1 (5 bases). The CDR3 runs 15 residues. Trimming took off 3 bases at V and 4 bases at J, with 15 bases between the two ends. Germline CDR1 and CDR2: KGHSH and LQKENI. The CDR3 reads CASSPDTGSSYGYTF. CDR3 nucleotide sequence: TGTGCCAGCTCACCGGACACAGGATCATCCTATGGCTACACCTTC.

This clone has only one observation. The rearrangement uses TRBV9 and TRBJ1-1; D might be TRBD1 (5 bases). The CDR3 loop spans 14 amino acids. Germline CDR1 reads SGDLS; CDR2 reads YYNGEE. V was cut by 0 bases and J by 4 bases, with 10 bases left in between. This CDR3 is CASSVEGQGTEAFF. The CDR3 DNA reads as TGTGCCAGCAGCGTAGAGGGGCAAGGCACTGAAGCTTTCTTT.

The rearrangement joins TRBV7-2 to TRBJ1-3; possible D gene TRBD1, 6 bases. V was shortened by 4 bases and J by 2 bases, with 15 bases between the two germline ends. This CDR3 has 16 amino acids. Germline CDR1 reads SGHTA; CDR2 reads FQGNSA. The CDR3 bases are TGTGCCAGCAGCTCGGACAGTCTTGGAACTGGAAACACCATATATTTT. Translated: CASSSDSLGTGNTIYF.

The chain uses TRBV7-9 and TRBJ1-1, with D tentatively TRBD1 (6 bases). The V gene's germline CDR1 is SEHNR and CDR2 FQNEAQ (reference sequence). The CDR3 consists of 16 residues. V lost 8 bases to trimming and J lost 1 base, with 20 bases between them. The CDR3 DNA reads TGTGCCAGCTGCGATACTAACAGGGCCGCGAACACTGAAGCTTTCTTT. Protein: CASCDTNRAANTEAFF.

V usage is TRBV29-1 and J usage is TRBJ1-1, with a tentative D call TRBD1 (6 bases). Trimming removed 6 bases from V and 1 base from J, with 12 bases in between. Germline CDR1 SQVTM, CDR2 ANQGSEA. The CDR3 loop spans 13 amino acids. CDR3 nucleotide sequence: TGCAGCGTGATCACAGGGAGGAACACTGAAGCTTTCTTT. Its translation is CSVITGRNTEAFF.

The chain couples TRBV7-9 to TRBJ1-2, with 7 bases aligning to TRBD1. The CDR3 covers 19 residues. The V gene's germline CDR1 is SEHNR and CDR2 FQNEAQ (reference sequence). The junction had 15 bases not matched to a gene; V was cut back by 2 bases and J by 0 bases. CDR3 protein: CASSLRLGLRDSTNYGYTF. For the CDR3, the DNA is TGTGCCAGCAGCTTAAGGTTGGGACTCCGGGACAGCACTAACTATGGCTACACCTTC.

This chain links TRBV4-2 with TRBJ2-3; D gene unclear. Deletions cut 1 base from V and 2 bases from J, with 7 bases between. Looked up from germline, CDR1 is LGHNA and CDR2 is YNFKEQ. The CDR3 consists of 14 residues. The CDR3 DNA reads TGTGCCAGCAGCCAAGTCATAGACACAGATACGCAGTATTTT. Translating gives CASSQVIDTDTQYF.

This chain connects TRBV28 to TRBJ1-4; D gene unclear. The CDR3 contains 17 residues. Trimming removed 7 bases from V and 8 bases from J, with 26 bases in between. CDR1 and CDR2 (germline): MDHEN, SYDVKM. The CDR3 DNA follows: TGTGCCAGCATCACTCCGGGCGCGACCGCCAGAGGGGAAAAACTGTTTTTT. Its protein is CASITPGATARGEKLFF.

The V and J genes are TRBV5-4 and TRBJ2-1; TRBD1 might be the D (5 bases). CDR1 and CDR2 from the germline V gene are SGHNT and YYREEE (reference sequence). V dropped 4 bases and J dropped 3 bases, with 11 bases sitting between them. The CDR3 has 14 residues. This CDR3 is CASSPPQDYNEQFF. CDR3 coding DNA: TGTGCCAGCAGCCCTCCACAGGACTACAATGAGCAGTTCTTC. The full variable domain, completed using reference TRBV5-4 and TRBJ2-1, is ETGVTQSPTHLIKTRGQQVTLRCSSQSGHNTVSWYQQALGQGPQFIFQYYREEENGRGNFPPRFSGLQFPNYSSELNVNALELDDSALYLCASSPPQDYNEQFFGPGTRLTVL.

As to this clone: The germline gene is not matched at one end of the junction; a read error may be the cause. The V call is TRBV7-9, the J call TRBJ1-4, with a possible D match to TRBD1 (6 bases). The CDR3 spans 15 residues. Germline V CDR1 and CDR2: SEHNR, FQNEAQ (reference sequence). Here the CDR3 DNA reads TGTGCCAGCAGCCCACTTGGGGGCACTAGTGAAAAACTGTTTTTT. Translation: CASSPLGGTSEKLFF.